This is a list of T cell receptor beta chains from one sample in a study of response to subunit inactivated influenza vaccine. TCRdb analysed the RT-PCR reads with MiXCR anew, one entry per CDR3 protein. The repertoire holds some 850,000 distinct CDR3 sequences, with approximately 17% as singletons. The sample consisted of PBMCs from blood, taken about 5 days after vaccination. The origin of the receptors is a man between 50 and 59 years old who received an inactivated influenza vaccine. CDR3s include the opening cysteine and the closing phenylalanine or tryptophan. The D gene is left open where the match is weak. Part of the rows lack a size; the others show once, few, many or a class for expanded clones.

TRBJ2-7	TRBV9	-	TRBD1	TGTGCCAGCAGTTCGGGGATGGGACAGACCCTCTACGAGCAGTACTTC	CASSSGMGQTLYEQYF
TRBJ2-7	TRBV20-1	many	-	TGCAGTGCCCGTTCGGGAGCAGCCTACGAGCAGTACTTC	CSARSGAAYEQYF
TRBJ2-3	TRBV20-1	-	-	TGCAGTGCTAGGGAGGGGGCAAGCACAGATACGCAGTATTTT	CSAREGASTDTQYF
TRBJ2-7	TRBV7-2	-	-	TGTGCCAGCAGCTTTCTAAGAAACTCCTACGAGCAGTACTTC	CASSFLRNSYEQYF
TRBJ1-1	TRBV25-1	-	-	TGTGCCAGCAACCGAAACACTGAAGCTTTCTTT	CASNRNTEAFF
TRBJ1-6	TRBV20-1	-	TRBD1	TGCAGTGCTAGAGATCAGGTCACAGGGGTTGTTTCCTATAATTCACCCCTCCACTTT	CSARDQVTGVVSYNSPLHF
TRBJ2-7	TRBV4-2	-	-	TGTGCCAGCAGCCAAGACCCCCAGGGGGGAGCCTACGAGCAGTACTTC	CASSQDPQGGAYEQYF
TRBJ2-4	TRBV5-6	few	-	TGTGCCAGCAGCCCCGCTGGTGGAAACATTCAGTACTTC	CASSPAGGNIQYF
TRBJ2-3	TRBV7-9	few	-	TGTGCCAGCAGCCCCGTCCCAGATACGCAGTATTTT	CASSPVPDTQYF
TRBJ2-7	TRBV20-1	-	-	TGCAGTGCTAGCGCGGACTACGAGCAGTACTTC	CSASADYEQYF
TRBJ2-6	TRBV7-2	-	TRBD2	TGTGCCAGCAGCTTAGGGGGGGGTCCTGGGGCCAACGTCCTGACTTTC	CASSLGGGPGANVLTF
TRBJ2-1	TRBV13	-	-	TGTGCCAGCAGCCTTATGAGCGGAGGGGGGGGCCCCTACAATGAGCAGTTCTTC	CASSLMSGGGGPYNEQFF
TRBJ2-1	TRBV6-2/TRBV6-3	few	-	TGTGCCAGCAGTTACACCCCGGGACATACCGACAATGAGCAGTTCTTC	CASSYTPGHTDNEQFF
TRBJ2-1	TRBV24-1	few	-	TGTGCCACCAGTGATTTTGTCAGGGGAGGATACAATGAGCAGTTCTTC	CATSDFVRGGYNEQFF
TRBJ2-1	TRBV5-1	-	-	TGCGCCAGCAGCCCCCTGTTCGGTTCGGGAGCCTACAATGAGCAGTTCTTC	CASSPLFGSGAYNEQFF
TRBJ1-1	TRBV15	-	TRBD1	TGTGCCACCAGCATGGAACCGGGACAGGGAGTCGCTGAAGCTTTCTTT	CATSMEPGQGVAEAFF
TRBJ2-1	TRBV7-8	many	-	TGTGCCAGCAGCTCGGCCAGCTCCTACAATGAGCAGTTCTTC	CASSSASSYNEQFF
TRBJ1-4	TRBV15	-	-	TGTGCCACCAGCAGAGATAGCGGGTTACTGTTTTTT	CATSRDSGLLFF
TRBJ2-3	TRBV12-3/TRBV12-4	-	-	TGTGCCAGCAGTTTAGCTTGGGGTAGCCTTACCACAGATACGCAGTATTTT	CASSLAWGSLTTDTQYF
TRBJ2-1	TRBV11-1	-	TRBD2	TGTGCCAGCAGCGGGATGCCCTACCGGGAGGGGGTCAATGAGCAGTTCTTC	CASSGMPYREGVNEQFF
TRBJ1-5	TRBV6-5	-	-	TGTGCCAGCAGTACTGTATACAATCAGCCCCAGCATTTT	CASSTVYNQPQHF
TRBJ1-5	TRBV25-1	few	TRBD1	TGTGCCAGCAGGTCCGGGACAGGGCCCAATCAGCCCCAGCATTTT	CASRSGTGPNQPQHF
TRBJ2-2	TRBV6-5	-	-	TGTGCCAGCAGTTATCGGCGGCCCTACACCGGGGAGCTGTTTTTT	CASSYRRPYTGELFF
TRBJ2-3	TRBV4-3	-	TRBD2	TGCGCCAGCAGCCAAGATCTGGCGGGGGGGCGGTTAGGTACAGATACGCAGTATTTT	CASSQDLAGGRLGTDTQYF
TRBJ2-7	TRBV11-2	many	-	TGTGCCAGCAGGGGGTCAAGGAGACGCTCCTACGAGCAGTACTTC	CASRGSRRRSYEQYF
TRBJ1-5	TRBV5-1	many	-	TGCGCCAGCAGTCTGAACGGTAACAATCAGCCCCAGCATTTT	CASSLNGNNQPQHF
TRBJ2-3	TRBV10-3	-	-	TGTGCCATCAGTGAGTCGAATATAGCTCGCACAGATACGCAGTATTTT	CAISESNIARTDTQYF
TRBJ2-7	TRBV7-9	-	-	TGTGCCAGCAGCTTATTTACTCTTGGGAGCTCCTACGAGCAGTACTTC	CASSLFTLGSSYEQYF
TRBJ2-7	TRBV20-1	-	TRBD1	TGCAGTGCTAGCAGGACAGGGTGGAACTACGAGCAGTACTTC	CSASRTGWNYEQYF
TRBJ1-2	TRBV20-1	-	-	TGCAGTGCTAGCTTTCGCGGGCGCGGCTACACCTTC	CSASFRGRGYTF
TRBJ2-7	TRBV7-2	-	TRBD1	TGTGCCAGCAGCTTTTCCAGGGGGAGCTCCTGCGAGCAGTACTTC	CASSFSRGSSCEQYF
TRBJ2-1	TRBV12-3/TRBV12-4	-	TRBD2	TGTGCCAGCAGCACAGCGGGAGCCCACAATGAGCAGCTCTTC	CASSTAGAHNEQLF
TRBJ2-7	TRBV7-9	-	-	TGTGCCAGCAGCTTAGGTTACAATGAGCAGTACTTC	CASSLGYNEQYF
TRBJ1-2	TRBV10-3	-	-	TGTGCCATCAGTGAGTCGAGTTCCAGAAGAGATGGCTACACCTTC	CAISESSSRRDGYTF
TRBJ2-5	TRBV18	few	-	TGTGCCAGCTCACCCCTCTCAGGGGCAAAGGAGACCCAGTACTTC	CASSPLSGAKETQYF
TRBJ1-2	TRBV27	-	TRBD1	TGTGCCAGCAGCAACTCAGGGGGCCAAGGCTACACCTTC	CASSNSGGQGYTF
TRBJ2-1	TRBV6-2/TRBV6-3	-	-	TGTGCCAGCAGTACCACAGGGTTTGAGCAGTTCTTC	CASSTTGFEQFF
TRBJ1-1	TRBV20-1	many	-	TGCAGTGCTAGAGGATCCCAGGGTTGGTACACTGAAGCTTTCTTT	CSARGSQGWYTEAFF
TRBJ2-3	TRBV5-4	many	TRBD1	TGTGCCAGCAGCTCACAGGGGGCGCAGACAGATACGCAGTATTTT	CASSSQGAQTDTQYF
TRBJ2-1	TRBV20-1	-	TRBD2	TGCAGTGCTAGAACAAGAAGCGGGAGGAGGGATGAGCAGTTCTTC	CSARTRSGRRDEQFF
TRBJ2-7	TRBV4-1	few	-	TGCGCCAGCAGCCAAGTAACGGGTTTGGGGTACTACGAGCAGTACTTC	CASSQVTGLGYYEQYF
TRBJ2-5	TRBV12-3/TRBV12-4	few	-	TGTGCCAGCAGTTTAGAAGAGCTGGAGACCCAGTACTTC	CASSLEELETQYF
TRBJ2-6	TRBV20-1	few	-	TGCAGTGCGTATAACTCTGGGGCCAACGTCCTGACTTTC	CSAYNSGANVLTF
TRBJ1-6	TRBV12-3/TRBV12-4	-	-	TGTGCCTCAACGGGCGGGGGTTATAATTCACCCCTCCACTTT	CASTGGGYNSPLHF
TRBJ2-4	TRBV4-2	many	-	TGTGCCAGCAGCCACACGCCGGGATCCGTGAACATTCAGTACTTC	CASSHTPGSVNIQYF